This entry lists 19 T cell receptor beta chains sequenced from one sample in a study of shared clonotypes between healthy human individuals. Profiled with immunoSEQ multiplex PCR; TCRdb holds only in-frame clones, not every one. The data hold roughly 700,000 clones, with around 90% observed a single time. Source material: memory CD8+ T cells from PBMCs. Subset given: CD45RO+ cells pooled with CCR7-negative TemRA cells. The receptors were gathered from a man in his late teens or twenties in good health. Some clones in this sample may be carry-over from other donors' samples.

The chain links TRBV6-5 to TRBJ2-3; D is perhaps TRBD1 (6 bases). Germline CDR1 MNHEY, CDR2 SVGAGI. The V end lost 5 bases, the J end lost 3 bases, and 15 bases lay between the germline ends. The CDR3 length is 15 residues. CDR3 sequence reads: CASSKLRDITDTQYF. The DNA for the CDR3 is TGTGCCAGCAGTAAACTCCGGGACATAACAGATACGCAGTATTTT.

The rearrangement links TRBV27 to TRBJ1-2; a possible D gene is TRBD1 (5 bases). The germline gives CDR1 MNHEY, CDR2 SMNVEV (reference sequence). CDR3 length: 13 residues. V was trimmed by 5 bases and J by 6 bases, leaving 13 bases between them. DNA for the CDR3: TGTGCCAGCAGTGGGGGGGAGGAGGATGGCTACACCTTC. It yields the protein CASSGGEEDGYTF.

J is TRBJ2-5 and V is TRBV28; 8 bases agree with TRBD1. The trim removed 4 bases at V and 2 bases at J, leaving 3 bases unmatched. Germline CDR1 and CDR2: MDHEN and SYDVKM. The length of the CDR3 is 14 residues. This chain's CDR3 is CASSSHRGQETQYF. The CDR3 DNA reads TGTGCCAGCAGTTCCCACAGGGGGCAAGAGACCCAGTACTTC. The full variable domain, in which reference TRBV28 and TRBJ2-5 provide the parts outside the CDR3, is DVKVTQSSRYLVKRTGEKVFLECVQDMDHENMFWYRQDPGLGLRLIYFSYDVKMKEKGDIPEGYSVSREKKERFSLILESASTNQTSMYLCASSSHRGQETQYFGPGTRLLVL.

This sequence joins TRBV11-2 and TRBJ2-7; D is uncertain. The CDR3 is 14 amino acids. Per germline, CDR1 SGHAT and CDR2 FQNNGV. Trimming removed 0 bases at V and 1 base at J, with 7 bases between. For the CDR3, the DNA is TGTGCCAGCAGCTTAGATAGTGGGTCCTACGAGCAGTACTTC. The encoded protein is CASSLDSGSYEQYF.

This clone has a single count. The chain joins TRBV30 to TRBJ2-2; 9 bases agree with TRBD1. The CDR3 extends over 16 amino acids. Trimming removed 2 bases from V and 3 bases from J; junction bases left unmatched: 7. Germline V gene sequence: CDR1 GTSNPN, CDR2 SVGIG (reference sequence). DNA of the CDR3: TGTGCCTGGAGTAGTGGGACAGGGAGGGACACCGGGGAGCTGTTTTTT. Translating gives CAWSSGTGRDTGELFF.

The gene calls are TRBV5-1 and TRBJ1-1; perhaps TRBD1 as D (5 bases). Trimming cost V 0 bases and J 6 bases, with 24 bases left between them. The length of the CDR3 is 18 residues. Germline CDR1 SGHRS, CDR2 YFSETQ. The CDR3 sequence is CASSLAGYAEGLGPEAFF. CDR3 bases: TGCGCCAGCAGCTTGGCCGGGTATGCGGAGGGGCTAGGACCTGAAGCTTTCTTT.

V is TRBV7-7 and J is TRBJ2-1; tentatively, D is TRBD2 (6 bases). V was shortened by 1 base and J by 0 bases, with 13 bases between the two germline ends. The CDR3 runs 17 residues. Germline lookup yields CDR1 SSHAT and CDR2 FNYEAQ (reference sequence). The CDR3 sequence: CASSLEPRDLSYNEQFF. The DNA for the CDR3 is TGTGCCAGCAGCTTAGAGCCGCGGGACCTCTCCTACAATGAGCAGTTCTTC.

V is TRBV7-9 and J is TRBJ1-4, with 10 bases fitting TRBD1. The CDR3 consists of 16 residues. Germline lookup yields CDR1 SEHNR and CDR2 FQNEAQ (reference sequence). The V and J ends lost 5 bases and 7 bases, in that order; junction bases with no gene match: 10. The CDR3 reads CASSPKPGQGSEKLFF. For the CDR3, the DNA is TGTGCCAGCAGCCCGAAACCGGGACAGGGGAGTGAAAAACTGTTTTTT.

The rearrangement joins TRBV9 to TRBJ2-7, with 10 bases that match TRBD1. Trimming removed 5 bases from V and 5 bases from J; junction bases left unmatched: 10. The CDR3 runs 15 residues. The germline gives CDR1 SGDLS, CDR2 YYNGEE. In DNA form, the CDR3 reads TGTGCCAGCAGTTTCACCGGGACAGGGGTACACGAGCAGTACTTC. Translation gives CASSFTGTGVHEQYF.

J is TRBJ2-3 and V is TRBV27; 13 nucleotides agree with TRBD2. V lost 5 bases and J lost 9; bases outside the gene matches: 5. This CDR3 region has 14 residues. The germline V gene encodes CDR1 MNHEY and CDR2 SMNVEV (reference sequence). Here the CDR3 DNA reads TGTGCCAGCAGTCCCGGACTAGCGGGAGTCACGCAGTATTTT. Amino acids: CASSPGLAGVTQYF.

The chain links TRBV19 to TRBJ2-2; 8 bases align to TRBD1. The CDR3 is 15 residues long. The germline V gene encodes CDR1 LNHDA and CDR2 SQIVND (reference sequence). Germline trimming cut 2 bases from V and 8 bases from J; bases unmatched to any gene: 7. The CDR3 coding sequence is TGTGCCAGTAGTATAAGGGACAGGAATCTTGGGGAGCTGTTTTTT. Its protein product is CASSIRDRNLGELFF.

The chain carries TRBV7-2 and TRBJ2-7; D might be TRBD1 (6 bases). The CDR3 runs to 14 residues. The germline V gene encodes CDR1 SGHTA and CDR2 FQGNSA. The V end was cut by 2 bases, the J end by 5 bases, with 13 bases between. The CDR3 region is CASSLSFRGHEQYF. The CDR3 DNA sequence: TGTGCCAGCAGCTTATCATTCAGGGGCCACGAGCAGTACTTC. Full variable domain (remainder filled in from reference TRBV7-2 and TRBJ2-7): GAGVSQSPSNKVTEKGKDVELRCDPISGHTALYWYRQSLGQGLEFLIYFQGNSAPDKSGLPSDRFSAERTGGSVSTLTIQRTQQEDSAVYLCASSLSFRGHEQYFGPGTRLTVT.

In this sample, this clone turned up once. The chain employs TRBV29-1 and TRBJ1-1; D ambiguous. Trimming pared 0 bases from V and 3 bases from J, leaving 14 bases between. Germline V gives CDR1 SQVTM, CDR2 ANQGSEA. This CDR3 comprises 15 residues. The CDR3 coding sequence is TGCAGCGTTGAAGACATGGGCGGGTCAGACACTGAAGCTTTCTTT. Translated, it gives CSVEDMGGSDTEAFF.

The J gene is TRBJ1-1, the V gene TRBV11-2; 7 nucleotides match TRBD1. Germline CDR1 SGHAT, CDR2 FQNNGV. This CDR3 has 14 residues. With V trimmed by 6 bases and J by 1 base, 5 bases remained unmatched. CDR3 nucleotides: TGTGCCAGCAGTTTGGGACAGAGGAACACTGAAGCTTTCTTT. Its translation: CASSLGQRNTEAFF. Drawing the rest from reference TRBV11-2 and TRBJ1-1, the complete variable domain is EAGVAQSPRYKIIEKRQSVAFWCNPISGHATLYWYQQILGQGPKLLIQFQNNGVVDDSQLPKDRFSAERLKGVDSTLKIQPAKLEDSAVYLCASSLGQRNTEAFFGQGTRLTVV.

The rearrangement joins TRBV6-5 to TRBJ2-1; D unresolved. Germline values: CDR1 MNHEY, CDR2 SVGAGI. The V end lost 7 bases, the J end lost 0 bases, and 1 base lay between the germline ends. The CDR3 consists of 11 residues. In nucleotides, the CDR3 is TGTGCCAGCATCTCCTACAATGAGCAGTTCTTC. Translating gives CASISYNEQFF.

The chain recombines TRBV4-1 with TRBJ2-3; TRBD1 or TRBD2 may be the D gene (5 bases each). CDR1 is MGHRA, CDR2 YSYEKL, per germline. This CDR3 has 15 residues. The germline V and J ends were trimmed by 0 bases and 5 bases, with 12 bases remaining between them. The chain's CDR3 is CASSQDGDGEDTQYF. The DNA for the CDR3 is TGCGCCAGCAGCCAAGATGGGGACGGTGAAGATACGCAGTATTTT.

The V gene is TRBV5-6, the J gene TRBJ2-1, with 8 bases identical to TRBD2. The CDR3 is 14 amino acids. Germline V gene sequence: CDR1 SGHDT, CDR2 YYEEEE. The J segment lost 7 bases and the V segment lost 4 bases, leaving 7 bases of the junction unmatched. CDR3 protein: CASSPGGPKNEQFF. The DNA of the CDR3 is TGTGCCAGCAGCCCGGGAGGGCCAAAGAATGAGCAGTTCTTC.

This sequence joins TRBV28 and TRBJ2-1, with TRBD2 matching over 7 bases. J lost 3 bases, V lost 0 bases, and 5 bases had no gene match. CDR3 length: 16 residues. Germline CDR1 is MDHEN and CDR2 is SYDVKM. The chain's CDR3 is CASSLWSGGVYNEQFF. In DNA, the CDR3 is TGTGCCAGCAGTTTATGGTCGGGGGGAGTCTACAATGAGCAGTTCTTC.

The rearrangement joins TRBV19 to TRBJ2-2; 8 nucleotides align to TRBD2. CDR3 length: 15 amino acids. Trimming cost V 5 bases and J 6 bases; bases outside gene matches: 8. The germline CDR1 and CDR2 sequences are LNHDA and SQIVND (reference sequence). CDR3 region: CASSLAGSSAGELFF. CDR3 nucleotides: TGTGCCAGTAGTTTAGCGGGAAGCTCGGCCGGGGAGCTGTTTTTT. Based on the CDR3 plus reference TRBV19 and TRBJ2-2, the full variable domain is DGGITQSPKYLFRKEGQNVTLSCEQNLNHDAMYWYRQDPGQGLRLIYYSQIVNDFQKGDIAEGYSVSREKKESFPLTVTSAQKNPTAFYLCASSLAGSSAGELFFGEGSRLTVL.